This TCR beta chain was obtained from a study of Graves' ophthalmopathy and Graves' hyperthyroidism. Points from the study as a whole: Blood also carried most expanded thyroid clonotypes exceeding 0.001 frequency.

This clonotype was found many times. What it binds is unknown. RNA served as the template for amplifying TCR beta CDR3 regions. HTBI-primed first-round RT-PCR preceded second-round multiplex PCR. TCRdb itself ran the multiplex PCR reads through MiXCR, one entry per CDR3 protein. The sample carries approximately 380,000 distinct CDR3 sequences, roughly 21% recorded once. The CDR3 sequence is 13 residues long. After removal of 7 bases from V and 6 bases from J, the junction contained 11 bases not matched to a gene. The germline V gene encodes CDR1 SQVTM and CDR2 ANQGSEA. Absence of ophthalmopathy within 18 months of follow-up defined stable hyperthyroidism.

The clonotype comes from a woman aged 18-29 years with stable Graves' hyperthyroidism. The specimen was peripheral blood. The chain combines TRBV29-1 with TRBJ2-7; 8 positions agree with TRBD1. This chain's CDR3 is CSARRQGSSEQYF. Here the CDR3 DNA reads TGCAGCGCTCGCCGACAGGGGAGCAGCGAGCAGTACTTC.